This section outlines one T cell receptor beta chain sequence together with its context. Antigen unknown. The record originates from a study of OX40 agonist ivuxolimab in advanced cancers. Broader study findings: Some of the nonresponding patients also showed low levels of normalized T-cell clonal expansion. Both CD4+ and CD8+ T cell populations in blood had undergone clonal expansion by week 6 at 0.1 to 3.0 mg/kg.

V dropped 2 bases and J dropped 3 bases, with 11 bases sitting between them. The CDR3 length is 15 residues. The germline CDR1 and CDR2 sequences are MNHNY and SVGAGI (reference sequence). Clones were read by immunoSEQ multiplex PCR, and TCRdb kept only the in-frame ones, dropping some. The sample consists of roughly 80,000 clones, about 81% of them appearing once. The specimen comprised CD4+ or CD8+ T cells sorted from blood, sampled in a trial of the OX40 agonist ivuxolimab. The source is an adult with an advanced solid tumor such as melanoma, head and neck, liver or kidney cancer. The chain recombines TRBV6-6 with TRBJ2-1; D remains ambiguous. In nucleotides, the CDR3 is TGTGCCAGCAGTTACGGGCAGCCCGTCTACAATGAGCAGTTCTTC. This translates into CASSYGQPVYNEQFF.